This T cell receptor (beta chain) was captured by sequencing in a study of CD8+CD57+ T cells in acquired aplastic anemia. Study-level information: The mean DNA yield obtained from sorted CD4+ and CD8+ cells came to roughly 3.4 ug.

Study-level points and caveats: With respect to CD8+ Simpson's diversity, patients and controls did not differ significantly. Found in both controls and patients were approximately 30 CD8+ CDR3 sequences.

Patients chosen for sequencing had shown CD8+CD57+ cell expansion by flow cytometry. The diagnosis in all patients was severe acquired aplastic anemia. This clonotype was found many times. Its specificity is not known. For CDR3 and TCR beta VDJ profiling, genomic DNA was the template used. Using its own MiXCR run on the reads, TCRdb lists one record per CDR3 protein. This table holds roughly 260,000 distinct CDR3 sequences, more than 45% found once. Trimming left V 5 bases short and J 10 bases short, with 18 bases between. The CDR3 covers 15 residues. Germline V gene sequence: CDR1 PRHDT, CDR2 FYEKMQ (reference sequence).

The genes are TRBV13 and TRBJ1-6; perhaps TRBD1 as D (5 bases). The source of this sequence is a human donor with aplastic anemia. Sequencing was done on a sample of sorted CD4+, CD8+, or CD8+CD57+ T cells (not recorded which) from PBMCs. CDR3 protein: CASSTSGGFGSPLHF. The CDR3 DNA reads as TGTGCCAGCAGCACCTCCGGGGGATTTGGGTCACCCCTCCACTTT.